These T cell receptor beta chains were read from a single sample in a study of blood T cell repertoires in COVID-19. Generated by immunoSEQ multiplex PCR, the TCRdb table keeps only in-frame clones and is missing some. The sample includes about 180,000 clones, over 75% of them seen just once. Sequences were obtained from peripheral blood. The receptors were gathered from a woman of 80 years or more with acute or convalescent COVID-19. Both conserved end residues are part of each CDR3. Fields, in order: CDR3 DNA, CDR3 protein, D gene, V gene, clone size, J gene. D genes are given only for firm matches. Not every row has a clone size; where given, it reads once, few, many or a size class.

TGTGCCAGCAGCTTACAGAACACCGGGGAGCTGTTTTTT | CASSLQNTGELFF | . | TRBV12-3/TRBV12-4 | . | TRBJ2-2
TGTGCCTGGTCCCGGGACAGGGGAGGGTTCAGCAATCAGCCCCAGCATTTT | CAWSRDRGGFSNQPQHF | TRBD1 | TRBV30 | . | TRBJ1-5
TGTGCCAGCAGTTCGGGACAGACGGACACTGAAGCTTTCTTT | CASSSGQTDTEAFF | TRBD1 | TRBV6-5 | . | TRBJ1-1
TGTGCCAGCAGTTTGGGACAGCCATACACAGATACGCAGTATTTT | CASSLGQPYTDTQYF | TRBD1 | TRBV27 | . | TRBJ2-3
TGTGCCAGCAGTTACGTAGACTCTGGAAACACCATATATTTT | CASSYVDSGNTIYF | . | TRBV6-5 | . | TRBJ1-3
TGTGCCAACCCAGGGACTGAAGCTTTCTTT | CANPGTEAFF | . | TRBV6-4 | . | TRBJ1-1
TGTGCCAGCAGCTTACTAAGACAGAACACCGGGGAGCTGTTTTTT | CASSLLRQNTGELFF | . | TRBV7-9 | . | TRBJ2-2
TGCGCCAGCAGCATGGGAAGCGGGGTCGGCACAGATACGCAGTATTTT | CASSMGSGVGTDTQYF | TRBD2 | TRBV5-1 | . | TRBJ2-3
TGTGCCAGCAGCTCTGGTTGGCTCAGCACAGATACGCAGTATTTT | CASSSGWLSTDTQYF | . | TRBV11-2 | few | TRBJ2-3
TGTGCCAGCGTGAGGAGCTCTGGAAACACCATATATTTT | CASVRSSGNTIYF | . | TRBV2 | . | TRBJ1-3
TGCGCCAGCAGCTTCTCCGGACTAGCAGGTGAGCAGTTCTTC | CASSFSGLAGEQFF | TRBD2 | TRBV5-1 | . | TRBJ2-1
TGTGCCACCAGCAGAGGAGCAGGGGGGAACAATGAGCAGTTCTTC | CATSRGAGGNNEQFF | . | TRBV15 | . | TRBJ2-1
TGTGCCAGTAGTATCGGGGGGACTAGCGGCGCCTACGAGCAGTACTTC | CASSIGGTSGAYEQYF | TRBD2 | TRBV19 | few | TRBJ2-7
TGTGCCAGCAGCCAAGTTACAGGGCCGGTAGGCTACACCTTC | CASSQVTGPVGYTF | . | TRBV3-1/TRBV3-2 | . | TRBJ1-2
TGTGCCAGCAGCTTAGTAGGGGTTGGCCACGGCAATCAGCCCCAGCATTTT | CASSLVGVGHGNQPQHF | . | TRBV7-2 | . | TRBJ1-5
TGTGCCAGCAGCAAAGGACAGGGGGTAGACTACGAGCAGTACTTC | CASSKGQGVDYEQYF | . | TRBV21-1 | . | TRBJ2-7
TGTGCCAGCAGCTTCTCCCCTGATCAGCCCCAGCATTTT | CASSFSPDQPQHF | . | TRBV7-2 | . | TRBJ1-5
TGTGCCTGGAGTCCGAGCGGGAGTAGGGGTACGCAGTATTTT | CAWSPSGSRGTQYF | TRBD2 | TRBV30 | . | TRBJ2-3
TGTGCCAGCAGCTCTCTGGGGGACAGTAATTCACCCCTCCACTTT | CASSSLGDSNSPLHF | TRBD1 | TRBV7-2 | . | TRBJ1-6
TGTGCCAGCAGAGACCCTGGACTAGACCACACACACACAGATACGCAGTATTTT | CASRDPGLDHTHTDTQYF | TRBD2 | TRBV5-4 | . | TRBJ2-3
TGTGCCAGCAGCCCGTCGGACAGGGGTGGCATATATGGCTACACCTTC | CASSPSDRGGIYGYTF | TRBD1 | TRBV3-1/TRBV3-2 | few | TRBJ1-2
TGTGCCAGCAGCCTTCGACTAGCGAGTTACAATGAGCAGTTCTTC | CASSLRLASYNEQFF | TRBD2 | TRBV6-5 | . | TRBJ2-1
TGTGCCAGCAGCCAAGGGCGGGGACCCTACGAGCAGTACTTC | CASSQGRGPYEQYF | . | TRBV3-1/TRBV3-2 | . | TRBJ2-7
TGTGCCAGTAGTACCATCGACGGAGACTACGAGCAGTACTTC | CASSTIDGDYEQYF | . | TRBV19 | . | TRBJ2-7
TGTGCCAGCAGCCCGGGTTTGGGTACGCAGTATTTT | CASSPGLGTQYF | . | TRBV5-6 | once | TRBJ2-3
TGTGCCAGCAGTTACCGGCAGGGGTACACTGAAGCTTTCTTT | CASSYRQGYTEAFF | . | TRBV6-2/TRBV6-3 | . | TRBJ1-1
TGTGCCAGCTCACTGGCAGGACTAGCGGGAGTTGGGGCCAACGTCCTGACTTTC | CASSLAGLAGVGANVLTF | TRBD2 | TRBV18 | . | TRBJ2-6
TGTGCCAGCAGCATCGGGACAGGGGGCTTGGGGCCCCTCCACTTT | CASSIGTGGLGPLHF | TRBD1 | TRBV9 | . | TRBJ1-6
TGTGCCAGCAGCCAGGCGGGAGTGACGAATGAGCAGTTCTTC | CASSQAGVTNEQFF | TRBD2 | TRBV11-2 | . | TRBJ2-1
TGTGCCTGGAGTGTTGCCACAATTTGGACCTTC | CAWSVATIWTF | . | TRBV30 | . | TRBJ1-2
TGTGCCAGCAGTTTATGGGGACTAGCGGGTGAGAGCTCCTACGAGCAGTACTTC | CASSLWGLAGESSYEQYF | TRBD2 | TRBV28 | once | TRBJ2-7
TGTGCCAGCAGCTTAGCGCTCGGACAGCCAGACCGGGGTGGCTACACCTTC | CASSLALGQPDRGGYTF | . | TRBV7-2 | . | TRBJ1-2
TGCGCCGGGGGGGAAGACACTGAAGCTTTCTTT | CAGGEDTEAFF | . | TRBV10-1 | . | TRBJ1-1
TGTGCCAGCAGCTTAGGAGACAGTTTCCAGCCCCAGCATTTT | CASSLGDSFQPQHF | . | TRBV7-8 | few | TRBJ1-5
TGTGCCAGCAGCAAGTCAGGGGGCCCTCGGCAGCCCCAGCATTTT | CASSKSGGPRQPQHF | . | TRBV21-1 | . | TRBJ1-5
TGTGCCAGCGGGACGGGGGGGGCCCTCGGGGAGACCCAGTACTTC | CASGTGGALGETQYF | TRBD2 | TRBV2 | . | TRBJ2-5
TGTGCCAGCCTCCCGACAGGGGTGAACACCGGGGAGCTGTTTTTT | CASLPTGVNTGELFF | TRBD1 | TRBV11-2 | . | TRBJ2-2
TGTGCCAGCTTCTCCTCCCGCAGGGGGCCAGGAACTGAAGCTTTCTTT | CASFSSRRGPGTEAFF | TRBD1 | TRBV14 | . | TRBJ1-1
TGTGCCAGCAGCAGAGGACAGGGGAACCTCAATGAGCAGTTCTTC | CASSRGQGNLNEQFF | TRBD1 | TRBV5-8 | . | TRBJ2-1
TGTGCCAGCAGTCATGGCGGGGAGAGCAATCAGCCCCAGCATTTT | CASSHGGESNQPQHF | . | TRBV6-5 | . | TRBJ1-5